Shown below are 20 T cell receptor beta chains from a single sample sequenced in a study of CD8 T cells in ankylosing spondylitis (dated by TCRdb to 2017 to 2019). The library was produced with 5' RACE. The sequencing machine was an Illumina HiSeq 2500. The raw public reads went through TCRdb reprocessing: fastp at Q25, MiXCR clone calling, in-frame beta chains kept. When rows share a CDR3 protein, they turn into one entry using the most common DNA and genes. This sample has about 100,000 distinct CDR3 sequences in its table, and about 8.6% of those were observed once. The top ten constitute 9.9% of the sample. Sequenced input: blood, either unsorted or a sorted T cell fraction (not recorded which). These receptors were taken from a male donor with ankylosing spondylitis or in good health (not recorded which).

At least ten counts were recorded for this clonotype. This sequence joins TRBV3-1 and TRBJ1-5, with TRBD1 matching 8 bases. The germline V gene encodes CDR1 LGHDT and CDR2 YNNKEL (reference sequence). This CDR3 region has 19 residues. V was pared by 1 base and J by 4 bases, with 15 bases of the junction left unmatched. CDR3 nucleotide sequence: TGTGCCAGCAGCCAAGCGGGACAGGCGGGAACGGGGTGGAATCAGCCCCAGCATTTT. Amino acid sequence: CASSQAGQAGTGWNQPQHF.

The CDR3 DNA follows: TGTGCCAGCAGCCAAGCCGGGACAGTTCAAGAGACCCAGTACTTC. Protein: CASSQAGTVQETQYF. The gene calls are TRBV3-1 and TRBJ2-5; TRBD1 matches 7 bases. The V segment lost 1 base and the J segment 2 bases; nucleotides outside the gene matches: 4. Germline-derived CDR1 and CDR2 are LGHDT and YNNKEL (reference sequence). The CDR3 totals 15 residues.

Ten or more counts support this clonotype. The rearrangement links TRBV20-1 to TRBJ2-5; weak D call: TRBD2 (6 bases). CDR1 and CDR2 (germline): DFQATT, SNEGSKA (reference sequence). The V gene lost 5 bases and the J gene lost 0 bases, with 13 bases spanning the gap. This CDR3 region has 14 residues. CDR3 sequence: CSALRGNNQETQYF. The CDR3 nucleotides are TGCAGTGCTCTACGGGGGAACAACCAAGAGACCCAGTACTTC.

This clonotype was recorded at least ten times. The chain has TRBV10-3 and TRBJ2-1; D may be TRBD1 or TRBD2 (6 bases each). Germline V lookup: CDR1 ENHRY, CDR2 SYGVKD. V lost 5 bases and J 8 bases, leaving 7 bases between the germline ends. CDR3 length: 11 residues. CDR3 sequence (DNA): TGTGCCATCAGTAGGGGGGATGAGCAGTTCTTC. It encodes CAISRGDEQFF.

This clonotype appeared many times. The rearrangement links TRBV11-2 to TRBJ1-1, with TRBD1 as a possible D gene (6 bases). The germline V and J ends were trimmed by 5 bases and 1 base, with 20 bases remaining between them. CDR3 length equals 17 residues. Germline assignment: CDR1 SGHAT and CDR2 FQNNGV. CDR3 nucleotide sequence: TGTGCCAGCAGCCCGCTGTTCGTATCACAGGGGAACACTGAAGCTTTCTTT. Its protein is CASSPLFVSQGNTEAFF.

This clonotype is medium-sized (0.01 to 0.1%) by share. This chain links TRBV12-3 or TRBV12-4 with TRBJ1-2; TRBD1 might be the D (5 bases). V lost 7 bases and J lost 6, with 21 bases in between. This CDR3 has 15 amino acids. The CDR3 DNA sequence: TGTGCCAGCAAGATGGCTGGCGGGGGACTCCATGGCTACACCTTC. It is translated as CASKMAGGGLHGYTF.

This chain connects TRBV9 to TRBJ2-1; D possibly matches TRBD1 or TRBD2 (5 bases each). The germline V gene encodes CDR1 SGDLS and CDR2 YYNGEE. The V end lost 0 bases, the J end lost 5 bases, and 9 bases lay between the germline ends. The CDR3 loop spans 14 amino acids. This CDR3 is CASSVGGGNNEQFF. Written as DNA, the CDR3 is TGTGCCAGCAGCGTAGGTGGGGGAAACAATGAGCAGTTCTTC.

This clonotype was counted at least ten times. This rearrangement joins TRBV5-1 to TRBJ2-7; unclear D gene. The CDR3 is made up of 11 amino acids. Germline V CDR1 and CDR2: SGHRS, YFSETQ. Trimming shortened V by 4 bases and J by 2 bases, and 4 bases separated the two germline ends. The CDR3 nucleotides read TGCGCCAGCAGCGGGACCTACGAGCAGTACTTC. Its protein product is CASSGTYEQYF.

This clonotype was seen repeatedly, ten times or more. This rearrangement joins TRBV25-1 to TRBJ1-1; the D gene is possibly TRBD1 (6 bases). The CDR3 contains 14 residues. V dropped 1 base and J dropped 3 bases, with 9 bases sitting between them. CDR1 is MGHDK, CDR2 SYGVNS, per germline. The CDR3 DNA sequence: TGTGCCAGCAGTGAATCAGGACAGCACACTGAAGCTTTCTTT. It codes for CASSESGQHTEAFF.

This clonotype has at least ten counts. This chain uses TRBV6-5 with TRBJ2-1; 8 bases are shared with TRBD1. The CDR3 has 17 amino acids. Germline loops: CDR1 MNHEY, CDR2 SVGAGI. The V segment lost 0 bases and the J segment 1 base; nucleotides outside the gene matches: 5. DNA of the CDR3: TGTGCCAGCAGTTACTCGTCCCACAGGGGGTCCTACAATGAGCAGTTCTTC. It is translated as CASSYSSHRGSYNEQFF.

This clonotype has ten or more counts. The rearrangement links TRBV30 to TRBJ2-7, with 7 bases that match TRBD1. Germline CDR1 and CDR2: GTSNPN and SVGIG (reference sequence). The junction had 16 bases not matched to a gene; V was cut back by 4 bases and J by 4 bases. The CDR3 is 16 residues long. The CDR3 sequence: CAWKKFTGTVNYEQYF. DNA of the CDR3: TGTGCCTGGAAAAAATTCACCGGGACAGTTAATTACGAGCAGTACTTC.

This clonotype has at least ten counts. In nucleotides, the CDR3 is TGTGCCAGCAGTTACAGTGGCGCAGGGGGTATGTACGAGCAGTACTTC. This encodes CASSYSGAGGMYEQYF. This chain uses TRBV6-5 with TRBJ2-7; TRBD1 matches at 7 bases. Trimming took 2 bases from V and 4 from J; bases not matched to a gene: 11. The CDR3 totals 16 residues. Germline V lookup: CDR1 MNHEY, CDR2 SVGAGI.

This clonotype has a count of ten or more. The V gene is TRBV7-9, the J gene TRBJ2-5, with D unresolved. The CDR3 extends over 13 amino acids. In germline, CDR1 is SEHNR, CDR2 FQNEAQ (reference sequence). The V gene lost 3 bases and the J gene lost 4 bases, with 9 bases spanning the gap. DNA for the CDR3: TGTGCCAGCAGCTTCGTGTTGAGAGAGACCCAGTACTTC. As protein: CASSFVLRETQYF.

There are many counts of this clonotype. The chain employs TRBV6-5 and TRBJ1-2; D call uncertain. From germline, CDR1 is MNHEY and CDR2 SVGAGI. The V gene lost 2 bases and the J gene lost 5 bases, with 12 bases spanning the gap. The CDR3 covers 14 residues. As DNA, the CDR3 is TGTGCCAGCAGTTACACGTCAACGTCTTATGGCTACACCTTC. Amino acid sequence: CASSYTSTSYGYTF.

This clonotype was detected ten times or more. This chain uses TRBV10-3 with TRBJ1-1; the D is unclear. The CDR3 runs 15 residues. The germline CDR1 and CDR2 sequences are ENHRY and SYGVKD. Trimming cost V 2 bases and J 2 bases, with 12 bases left between them. CDR3 in amino acids: CAISEPKGPNTEAFF. DNA for the CDR3: TGTGCCATCAGTGAGCCTAAGGGCCCTAACACTGAAGCTTTCTTT.

The V call is TRBV18, the J call TRBJ1-2; no definite D call. V was clipped by 4 bases and J by 6 bases, with 9 bases between them. This CDR3 spans 12 amino acids. CDR1 is KGHSH and CDR2 is LQKENI in the germline V gene. In DNA, the CDR3 is TGTGCCAGCTCACACCAGACAAATGGCTACACCTTC. Translation gives CASSHQTNGYTF.

This clonotype has only a few counts. V is TRBV6-2 or TRBV6-3 and J is TRBJ1-4; a weak D match, TRBD1 (6 bases). From germline, CDR1 is MNHEY and CDR2 SVGEGT. There are 14 residues in the CDR3. Trimming left V 6 bases short and J 8 bases short, with 16 bases between. This CDR3 is CASRSTGGYEKLFF. The CDR3 nucleotides read TGTGCCAGCAGGTCGACAGGCGGATACGAAAAACTGTTTTTT.

This rearrangement joins TRBV7-1 to TRBJ2-7; perhaps TRBD1 as D (6 bases). TRBV7-1 is flagged as an ORF with uncertain function. Deletions cut 3 bases from V and 3 bases from J, with 15 bases between. This CDR3 spans 15 amino acids. DNA of the CDR3: TGTGCCAGCAGCTCCAGACAGGCCCTCTTCTACGAGCAGTACTTC. This sequence encodes CASSSRQALFYEQYF.

This clonotype occurred many times. This chain joins TRBV7-2 and TRBJ2-7; 9 positions match TRBD1. Germline lookup yields CDR1 SGHTA and CDR2 FQGNSA. This CDR3 comprises 14 residues. V shed 4 bases and J 3 bases; nucleotides not matched to a gene: 4. DNA of the CDR3: TGTGCCAGCAGCTCCCGACAGGGGGGCTACGAGCAGTACTTC. Its protein is CASSSRQGGYEQYF. Based on the CDR3 plus reference TRBV7-2 and TRBJ2-7, the full variable domain is GAGVSQSPSNKVTEKGKDVELRCDPISGHTALYWYRQSLGQGLEFLIYFQGNSAPDKSGLPSDRFSAERTGGSVSTLTIQRTQQEDSAVYLCASSSRQGGYEQYFGPGTRLTVT.

This clonotype was found many times. This rearrangement joins TRBV6-2 or TRBV6-3 to TRBJ2-6; D is ambiguous. V was pared by 2 bases and J by 8 bases, with 7 bases between. CDR3 size: 13 residues. Germline V gene data show CDR1 as MNHEY and CDR2 as SVGEGT. CDR3 sequence: CASSYGYSNVLTF. The CDR3 DNA follows: TGTGCCAGCAGTTACGGGTACTCCAACGTCCTGACTTTC.